There are many counts of the clone carrying this TCR beta chain. Its target is not known. Newly diagnosed hyperthyroidism patients aged 18 to 65 years had disease lasting under 2 months. Patients showing uncontrolled infection, other autoimmune disease, pregnancy or lactation were ineligible. Fresh peripheral blood, about 9.3 ml, yielded the PBMCs. V dropped 0 bases and J dropped 5; count of bases not matched to a gene: 2. The V gene's germline CDR1 is LGHDT and CDR2 YNNKEL (reference sequence). The CDR3 spans 15 residues. The data were taken from a study of T cells in Graves' hyperthyroidism and ophthalmopathy. Points from the study as a whole: Most thyroid-expanded clonotypes above 0.001 were also found in blood.

What was amplified from RNA transcripts were TCR beta CDR3 regions. A set of HTBI primers served as the primers for a first-round RT-PCR of the TCR CDR3. MiXCR, run by TCRdb on the multiplex PCR reads, gives a single entry per CDR3 protein. The sample yields around 200,000 distinct CDR3 sequences, 15% to 20% seen once. The TCR comes from a middle-aged man with Graves' hyperthyroidism. Sequencing was carried out using blood. The V gene is TRBV3-1, the J gene TRBJ2-3; TRBD2 matches at 10 bases. The CDR3 protein is CASSQDSSGGDTQYF. The CDR3 nucleotides read TGTGCCAGCAGCCAAGATTCTAGCGGGGGAGATACGCAGTATTTT.